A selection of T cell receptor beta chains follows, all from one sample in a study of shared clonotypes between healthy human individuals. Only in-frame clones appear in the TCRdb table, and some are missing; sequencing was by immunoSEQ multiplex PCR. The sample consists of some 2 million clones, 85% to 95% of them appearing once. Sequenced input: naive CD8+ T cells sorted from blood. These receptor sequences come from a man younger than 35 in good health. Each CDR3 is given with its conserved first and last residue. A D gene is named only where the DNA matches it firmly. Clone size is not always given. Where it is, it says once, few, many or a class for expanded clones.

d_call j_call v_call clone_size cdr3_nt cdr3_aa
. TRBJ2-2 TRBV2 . TGTGCCAGCAGTGGAGGAGGGGTGAACACCGGGGAGCTGTTTTTT CASSGGGVNTGELFF
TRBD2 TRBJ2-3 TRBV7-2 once TGTGCCAGCAGCTTACTAGCGGCCACAGATACGCAGTATTTT CASSLLAATDTQYF
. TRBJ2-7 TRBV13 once TGTGCCAGCAGCTTGCGGAGTACGACGGAGCAGTACTTC CASSLRSTTEQYF
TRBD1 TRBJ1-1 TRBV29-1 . TGCAGCGTTCAGGGGACAGCGGCCACAGGTACTGAAGCTTTCTTT CSVQGTAATGTEAFF
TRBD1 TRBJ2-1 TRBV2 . TGTGCCAGCAGTGATCTAGGGGGCAGCTCCTACAATGAGCAGTTCTTC CASSDLGGSSYNEQFF
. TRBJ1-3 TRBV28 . TGTGCCAGCAGTTTTGGGACCAGCTCTGGAAACACCATATATTTT CASSFGTSSGNTIYF
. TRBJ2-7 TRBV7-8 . TGTGCCAGCAGCCCCCAAGGACTCCAAGACGAGCAGTACTTC CASSPQGLQDEQYF
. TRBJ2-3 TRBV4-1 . TGCGCCAGCAGCCAAGAAGCGAGGGGCCCAGATACGCAGTATTTT CASSQEARGPDTQYF
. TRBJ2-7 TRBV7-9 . TGTGCCAGCAGCTTAGCAGGTAACTACGAGCAGTACTTC CASSLAGNYEQYF
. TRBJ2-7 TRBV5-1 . TGCGCCAGCAGCTCATGGACAGCCTCCACCTACGAGCAGTACTTC CASSSWTASTYEQYF
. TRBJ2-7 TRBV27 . TGTGCCAGCAGTTTAACAGCGAGCTACGAGCAGTACTTC CASSLTASYEQYF
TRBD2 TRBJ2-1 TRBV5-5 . TGTGCCAGCAGCTGGCAGCGGGGACCCTCCTACAATGAGCAGTTCTTC CASSWQRGPSYNEQFF
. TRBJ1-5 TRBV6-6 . TGTGCCAGCAGTTACACAGAGGGCAATCAGCCCCAGCATTTT CASSYTEGNQPQHF
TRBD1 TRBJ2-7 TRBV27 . TGTGCCAGCAGCCAGGGACAGGTAAATGACTACGAGCAGTACTTC CASSQGQVNDYEQYF
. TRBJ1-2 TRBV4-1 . TGCGCCAGCAGCCAAGAAGGTCAGGTCTATGGCTACACCTTC CASSQEGQVYGYTF
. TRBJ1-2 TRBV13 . TGTGCCAGCAGCTTAGGTGTTGGGGTCGGCCTACTGGACAGAAAAACTACTGGTGGCTACACCTTC CASSLGVGVGLLDRKTTGGYTF
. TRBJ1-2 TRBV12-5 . TGTGCTAGTAGGGTCCGAACCAGAGGTACGCTGTCAGCTAACTATGGCTACACCTTC CASRVRTRGTLSANYGYTF
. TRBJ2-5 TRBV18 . TGTGCCAGCTCACCCCCACACGGGGCGGAGACCCAGTACTTC CASSPPHGAETQYF
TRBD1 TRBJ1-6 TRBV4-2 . TGTGCCAGCAGGCTATCAGGGGGAAATTCACCCCTCCACTTT CASRLSGGNSPLHF
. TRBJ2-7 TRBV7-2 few TGTGCCAGCAGCTTAGGCTCCTACGAGCAGTACTTC CASSLGSYEQYF
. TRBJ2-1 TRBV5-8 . TGTGCCAGCAGCTTGATACAGGAGGCTGAGCAGTTCTTC CASSLIQEAEQFF
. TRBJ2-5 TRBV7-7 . TGTGCTAGCAGCCTGACGGAGACCCAAGAGACCCAGTACTTC CASSLTETQETQYF
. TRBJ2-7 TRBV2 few TGTGCCAGCAGTCCAAGTTACTACGAGCAGTACTTC CASSPSYYEQYF
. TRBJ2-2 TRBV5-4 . TGTGCCAGCAGCTCGGGTACCGGGGAGCTGTTTTTT CASSSGTGELFF
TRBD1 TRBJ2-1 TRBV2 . TGTGCCAACCCCCGGGACAGGGGCGACAATGAGCAGTTCTTC CANPRDRGDNEQFF
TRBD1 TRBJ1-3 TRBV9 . TGTGCCAGCAGCGCAGGACAGGAAATCTCTGGAAACACCATATATTTT CASSAGQEISGNTIYF
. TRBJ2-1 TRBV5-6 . TGTGCCAGCAGTTCGGGCGTTAATGAGCAGTTCTTC CASSSGVNEQFF
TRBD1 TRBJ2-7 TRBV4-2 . TGTGCCAGCAGCCCTCGACAGGGGGCCTACGAGCAGTACTTC CASSPRQGAYEQYF
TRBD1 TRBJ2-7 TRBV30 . TGTGCCTGGAGTGACCTCTGGACAGGAGCCTACGAGCAGTACTTC CAWSDLWTGAYEQYF
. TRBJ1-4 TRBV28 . TGTGCCAGCAGTTTATGGCTGGAGGCGGAGCAAAGTAATGAAAAACTGTTTTTT CASSLWLEAEQSNEKLFF
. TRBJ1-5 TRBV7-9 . TGTGCCAGCAGCTCAAGCGGCGGAACACAGCCCCAGCATTTT CASSSSGGTQPQHF
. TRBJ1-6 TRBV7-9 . TGTGCCAGCAGCCAAAGTAATGGGTCACCCCTCCACTTT CASSQSNGSPLHF
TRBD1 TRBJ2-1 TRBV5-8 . TGTGCCAGCAGTCCGCGTCGAGGACAGGGGGCGGGGTCGGAGTTCTTC CASSPRRGQGAGSEFF
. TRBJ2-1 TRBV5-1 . TGCGCCAGCAGCTTGGATCGCTCCTACAATGAGCAGTTCTTC CASSLDRSYNEQFF
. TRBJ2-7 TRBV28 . TGTGCCAGCACCTCAGTGGGGGGAACCTACGAGCAGTACTTC CASTSVGGTYEQYF
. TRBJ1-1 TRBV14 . TGTGCCAGCAGCCCCCGGGTGGGGGGGGCAGAGGACACTGAAGCTTTCTTT CASSPRVGGAEDTEAFF
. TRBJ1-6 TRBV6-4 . TGTGCCAGCAGGACGGGGGTCAAGTCACCCCTCCACTTT CASRTGVKSPLHF
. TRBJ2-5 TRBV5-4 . TGTGCCAGCAGCTCCTACGGCGAGACCCAGTACTTC CASSSYGETQYF
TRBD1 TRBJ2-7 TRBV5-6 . TGTGCCAGCAGCCCCGGACAGGGGCTCCTCTCCTACGAGCAGTACTTC CASSPGQGLLSYEQYF
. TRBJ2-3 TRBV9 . TGTGCCAGCGCCGGGCCGGGCACAGATACGCAGTATTTT CASAGPGTDTQYF
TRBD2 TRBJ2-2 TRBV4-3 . TGCGCCAGCAACGACTTAGCGGGAGGTCTCGTGAACACCGGGGAGCTGTTTTTT CASNDLAGGLVNTGELFF
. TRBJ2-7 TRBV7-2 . TGTGCCAGCAGCCTAGGAGGGAACGCAATCTACGAGCAGTACTTC CASSLGGNAIYEQYF
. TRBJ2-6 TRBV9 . TGTGCCAGCAGCGGGACCTCGGGCTACGGGGCCAACGTCCTGACTTTC CASSGTSGYGANVLTF
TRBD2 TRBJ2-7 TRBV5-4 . TGTGCCAGCAGTTCGGGACTAGCGGTGTCCTACGAGCAGTACTTC CASSSGLAVSYEQYF
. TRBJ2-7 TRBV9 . TGTGCCAGCAGCGAGGGACATACTCCTCACGAGCAGTACTTC CASSEGHTPHEQYF
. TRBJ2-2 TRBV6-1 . TGTGCCAGCAGTGAGGGCAGGCTGAACGGGGAGCTGTTTTTT CASSEGRLNGELFF
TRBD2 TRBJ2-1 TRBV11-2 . TGTGCCAGCAGCTCAATTCCGGGACTAGCGGGAAGGTCCTACAATGAGCAGTTCTTC CASSSIPGLAGRSYNEQFF
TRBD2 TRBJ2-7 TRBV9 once TGTGCCAGCAGCGTAGGAAGCGGGAGAGGTCATGAGCAGTACTTC CASSVGSGRGHEQYF
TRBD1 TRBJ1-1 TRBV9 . TGTGCCAGCAGCCCCACAGGGGGCGCTTATCGGTCCACTGAAGCTTTCTTT CASSPTGGAYRSTEAFF